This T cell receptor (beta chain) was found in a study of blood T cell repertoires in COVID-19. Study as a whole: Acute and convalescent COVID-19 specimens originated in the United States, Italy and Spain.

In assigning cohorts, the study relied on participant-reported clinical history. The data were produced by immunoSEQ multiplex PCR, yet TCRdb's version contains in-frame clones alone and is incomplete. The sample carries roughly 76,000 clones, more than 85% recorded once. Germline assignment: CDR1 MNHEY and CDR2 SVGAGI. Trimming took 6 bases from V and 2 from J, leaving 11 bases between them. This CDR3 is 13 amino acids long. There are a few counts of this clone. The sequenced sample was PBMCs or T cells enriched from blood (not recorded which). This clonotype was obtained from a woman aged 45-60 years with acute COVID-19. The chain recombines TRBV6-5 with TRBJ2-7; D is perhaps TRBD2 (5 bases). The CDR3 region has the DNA TGTGCCAGCAGCGGGGTTCCAACCTACGAGCAGTACTTC. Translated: CASSGVPTYEQYF.